This T cell receptor (beta chain) was sequenced in a study of cytotoxic CD8 clonotypes in ibrutinib-treated CLL (dated by TCRdb to the early 2020s). Regarding the research as a whole: The cohort was composed of about 10 relapsed/refractory and roughly 16 treatment-naive patients; IGHV unmutated status was identified in 17 patients. Patients were still on ibrutinib when every remission and progressive disease sample was collected. Cryopreserved peripheral blood mononuclear cells were obtained before treatment, at response, and at either sustained remission or disease progression. On average, each sample yielded about 250,000 productive templates and 80,000 to 95,000 productive rearrangements. Of the 85 to 95 participants in the trial, about two dozen had longitudinal samples available. Response samples were taken after a median of about a year on treatment, ranging from about 6 to 36 months. Partial responses were observed in about 25 patients and complete responses in 2; after a median follow-up of around 68 months, remission was maintained in approximately 15 patients and progression was observed in about twelve.

CDR1 is given as SGHNT and CDR2 as YYREEE, both from the germline V gene (reference sequence). The CDR3 starts with the cysteine, ends with the phenylalanine, and has 14 residues. Only CDR3 DNA is held: 42 bases, read in frame from base 1. The germline V and J ends show losses of 0 bases and 6 bases respectively, and no gene match explains 3 bases of the junction. For TCR beta library preparation, approximately 2 micrograms of genomic DNA was extracted from cryopreserved PBMCs. Longitudinal blood samples from CLL patients on ibrutinib monotherapy underwent high-throughput TCR beta sequencing. The patients took part in an open-label, single-center phase 2 trial of ibrutinib monotherapy. Broader findings and caveats from the paper: Public clonotypes were rare and either shrank or stayed stable during treatment, and the rise in clonality at ibrutinib response reflected expansion of private clonotypes. Sustained-remission and progressing patients did not have matched sampling times, and lymph node repertoires were not examined. Baseline clonality exceeded that of age-matched healthy donors and correlated strongly with circulating CD8+ T-cell counts. Clonality rose at ibrutinib response, remained stable during sustained remission, and dropped back toward baseline at progression.

Each clonotype received, on average, about 10x coverage in deep resolution sequencing performed on a MiSeq, where the target depth lay between 1 in 1 million and 1 in 200,000 T cells. The immunoSEQ hsTCRB Kit was used to generate the TCR beta libraries. The original pipeline was this. The data were analyzed with ImmunoSEQ Analyzer and ImmunoSEQ Data Assistant, and V, D and J gene assignments followed IMGT definitions. Clonality, with values ranging from 0 to 1, was calculated as one minus the normalized Shannon entropy of productive rearrangement frequencies. Only overrepresented clonotypes making up at least 0.05% of each patient's repertoire were included in the public clonotype analysis. Some 14 age-matched healthy donor repertoires from immuneACCESS served as clonality controls. TCRdb's version of the immuneACCESS table is confined to in-frame rearrangements and falls short of the full clone set. An unresolved V gene accounts for under half of the shortfall where checked; the remainder is of unknown origin. That table gives V, J and clone size, and the DNA gave D and trimming. Here the sample has 13,000 to 15,000 clones; less than 55% occur a single time. The ten largest account for around 35% of the sample.

Of note for this clone: Its antigen target is currently unknown. No base-level quality is on record; no much larger clone is a single base apart.

This clonotype was obtained from a human donor with chronic lymphocytic leukemia. The sequencing here drew on PBMCs, taken at a 24-month disease-progression time point, from a patient treated with ibrutinib. The chain was built from TRBV5-4 and TRBJ2-7; a stretch of 10 junction bases matches TRBD1. CDR3 loop: CASSLGQGAIEQYF. DNA sequence: TGTGCCAGCAGCTTGGGACAGGGGGCTATCGAGCAGTACTTC.